Listed below are T cell receptor beta chains from one sample, sequenced in a study of T cell changes during pregnancy in multiple sclerosis. Clones were sequenced by immunoSEQ multiplex PCR, and TCRdb holds only the in-frame ones, with some missing. The table has approximately 88,000 clones, around 93% seen once. The material was peripheral blood, obtained in the third trimester of pregnancy. The receptor set was obtained from a female donor with multiple sclerosis, enrolled in a pregnancy study. The CDR3 runs from the conserved cysteine through the conserved F or W. D genes are given only for firm matches. Where a row states a size, it is once, few, many or the class of an expanded clone; other rows omit it.

abundance: NA; d_gene: TRBD2; j_gene: TRBJ2-7; v_gene: TRBV9; CDR3aa: CASSVGLAEREQYF; CDR3nt: TGTGCCAGCAGCGTAGGGCTAGCGGAACGCGAGCAGTACTTC
abundance: NA; d_gene: NA; j_gene: TRBJ2-6; v_gene: TRBV4-2; CDR3aa: CASSQVTSSSGANVLTF; CDR3nt: TGTGCCAGCAGCCAAGTGACCTCTAGCTCTGGGGCCAACGTCCTGACTTTC
abundance: NA; d_gene: TRBD2; j_gene: TRBJ2-7; v_gene: TRBV28; CDR3aa: CASRESGSSYEQYF; CDR3nt: TGTGCCAGCAGGGAAAGCGGGAGCTCCTACGAGCAGTACTTC
abundance: NA; d_gene: TRBD2; j_gene: TRBJ2-5; v_gene: TRBV4-2; CDR3aa: CASTPTASGRQGTQYF; CDR3nt: TGTGCCAGCACCCCCACGGCTAGCGGGAGGCAGGGGACCCAGTACTTC
abundance: NA; d_gene: TRBD2; j_gene: TRBJ2-1; v_gene: TRBV29-1; CDR3aa: CSVEDLGLAGNDEQFF; CDR3nt: TGCAGCGTTGAAGATCTGGGACTAGCGGGCAACGATGAGCAGTTCTTC
abundance: NA; d_gene: NA; j_gene: TRBJ1-2; v_gene: TRBV25-1; CDR3aa: CASSEYGARGSEGYTF; CDR3nt: TGTGCCAGCAGTGAATATGGGGCCCGGGGGTCCGAGGGCTACACCTTC
abundance: NA; d_gene: NA; j_gene: TRBJ2-4; v_gene: TRBV28; CDR3aa: CASRLASRLIQYF; CDR3nt: TGTGCCAGCAGGCTAGCGAGTCGACTTATTCAGTACTTC
abundance: NA; d_gene: NA; j_gene: TRBJ2-1; v_gene: TRBV6-1; CDR3aa: CASSGLGAGSYNEQFF; CDR3nt: TGTGCCAGCAGTGGCCTCGGGGCGGGGTCCTACAATGAGCAGTTCTTC
abundance: once; d_gene: TRBD2; j_gene: TRBJ2-3; v_gene: TRBV19; CDR3aa: CASSDISGTSGKGDTQYF; CDR3nt: TGTGCCAGTAGTGACATTTCCGGGACTAGCGGTAAAGGGGATACGCAGTATTTT
abundance: once; d_gene: TRBD2; j_gene: TRBJ2-7; v_gene: TRBV5-4; CDR3aa: CASSPGGSGAYEQYF; CDR3nt: TGTGCCAGCAGCCCCGGGGGTAGCGGGGCCTACGAGCAGTACTTC
abundance: NA; d_gene: NA; j_gene: TRBJ1-4; v_gene: TRBV5-4; CDR3aa: CASSLAGSTNEKLFF; CDR3nt: TGTGCCAGCAGCTTGGCCGGGTCAACTAATGAAAAACTGTTTTTT
abundance: NA; d_gene: TRBD1; j_gene: TRBJ2-2; v_gene: TRBV30; CDR3aa: CAWTYRTDRVTTGELFF; CDR3nt: TGTGCCTGGACCTACCGTACGGACAGGGTTACCACCGGGGAGCTGTTTTTT
abundance: NA; d_gene: NA; j_gene: TRBJ2-1; v_gene: TRBV5-1; CDR3aa: CASSLITGTYNEQFF; CDR3nt: TGCGCCAGCAGCTTGATCACAGGGACCTACAATGAGCAGTTCTTC
abundance: NA; d_gene: TRBD1; j_gene: TRBJ2-4; v_gene: TRBV4-2; CDR3aa: CASSHLDREPKNIQYF; CDR3nt: TGTGCCAGCAGCCACCTGGACAGGGAACCCAAAAACATTCAGTACTTC
abundance: NA; d_gene: NA; j_gene: TRBJ2-7; v_gene: TRBV5-1; CDR3aa: CASSLVPGGSYEQYF; CDR3nt: TGCGCCAGCAGCTTGGTACCAGGTGGCAGCTACGAGCAGTACTTC
abundance: NA; d_gene: TRBD1; j_gene: TRBJ2-5; v_gene: TRBV18; CDR3aa: CASSPVPGGRETQYF; CDR3nt: TGTGCCAGCTCACCCGTACCAGGGGGTCGGGAGACCCAGTACTTC
abundance: NA; d_gene: TRBD1; j_gene: TRBJ2-3; v_gene: TRBV5-1; CDR3aa: CASSSGGTDTQYF; CDR3nt: TGCGCCAGCAGTTCAGGGGGAACAGATACGCAGTATTTT
abundance: NA; d_gene: TRBD1; j_gene: TRBJ1-2; v_gene: TRBV7-9; CDR3aa: CASSLPGQGYGYTF; CDR3nt: TGTGCCAGCAGCTTGCCGGGACAGGGCTATGGCTACACCTTC
abundance: once; d_gene: TRBD1; j_gene: TRBJ1-1; v_gene: TRBV5-8; CDR3aa: CASSSYRGWDTEAFF; CDR3nt: TGTGCCAGCAGCTCCTACAGGGGATGGGACACTGAAGCTTTCTTT
abundance: NA; d_gene: NA; j_gene: TRBJ2-3; v_gene: TRBV6-1; CDR3aa: CASSIDRSAGDTQYF; CDR3nt: TGTGCCAGCAGCATTGACAGGTCGGCGGGAGATACGCAGTATTTT
abundance: once; d_gene: TRBD1; j_gene: TRBJ1-5; v_gene: TRBV2; CDR3aa: CASSVQGSNQPQHF; CDR3nt: TGTGCCAGCAGTGTACAGGGGAGCAATCAGCCCCAGCATTTT
abundance: NA; d_gene: TRBD2; j_gene: TRBJ2-7; v_gene: TRBV27; CDR3aa: CASSHLTSGGTYEQYF; CDR3nt: TGTGCCAGCAGTCACTTGACTAGCGGGGGAACCTACGAGCAGTACTTC
abundance: once; d_gene: TRBD1; j_gene: TRBJ1-3; v_gene: TRBV6-1; CDR3aa: CASRRTGGFTIYF; CDR3nt: TGTGCCAGCAGAAGGACAGGGGGCTTCACCATATATTTT
abundance: NA; d_gene: NA; j_gene: TRBJ1-5; v_gene: TRBV30; CDR3aa: CAWSQDTNQPQHF; CDR3nt: TGTGCCTGGAGTCAAGACACAAATCAGCCCCAGCATTTT
abundance: NA; d_gene: TRBD2; j_gene: TRBJ2-5; v_gene: TRBV19; CDR3aa: CASSLGGIQETQYF; CDR3nt: TGTGCCAGTAGTCTCGGGGGGATCCAAGAGACCCAGTACTTC
abundance: NA; d_gene: TRBD2; j_gene: TRBJ2-1; v_gene: TRBV27; CDR3aa: CASSRSTSGSYEQFF; CDR3nt: TGTGCCAGCAGCCGATCAACTAGCGGGTCTTATGAGCAGTTCTTC
abundance: NA; d_gene: TRBD1; j_gene: TRBJ1-1; v_gene: TRBV7-9; CDR3aa: CASSPRDRNTEAFF; CDR3nt: TGTGCCAGCAGCCCTAGGGACAGGAACACTGAAGCTTTCTTT
abundance: NA; d_gene: NA; j_gene: TRBJ2-1; v_gene: TRBV19; CDR3aa: CASSSPGSEQFF; CDR3nt: TGTGCCAGTAGCTCCCCGGGGTCTGAGCAGTTCTTC
abundance: NA; d_gene: TRBD1; j_gene: TRBJ1-1; v_gene: TRBV6-5; CDR3aa: CASSPGTGYAFF; CDR3nt: TGTGCCAGCAGCCCCGGGACAGGGTACGCTTTCTTT
abundance: NA; d_gene: TRBD2; j_gene: TRBJ2-7; v_gene: TRBV6-5; CDR3aa: CASSYLGRVDEQYF; CDR3nt: TGTGCCAGCAGCTACCTCGGGAGGGTCGACGAGCAGTACTTC
abundance: NA; d_gene: NA; j_gene: TRBJ1-4; v_gene: TRBV28; CDR3aa: CASSPTLGRYEKLFF; CDR3nt: TGTGCCAGCAGTCCGACCCTGGGGAGGTATGAAAAACTGTTTTTT
abundance: once; d_gene: NA; j_gene: TRBJ1-1; v_gene: TRBV28; CDR3aa: CASSIPQGYTEAFF; CDR3nt: TGTGCCAGCAGTATCCCACAGGGTTACACTGAAGCTTTCTTT
abundance: NA; d_gene: NA; j_gene: TRBJ1-4; v_gene: TRBV6-6; CDR3aa: CASSYAEGWDEKLFF; CDR3nt: TGTGCCAGCAGTTACGCCGAGGGCTGGGATGAAAAACTGTTTTTT
abundance: NA; d_gene: NA; j_gene: TRBJ2-3; v_gene: TRBV1; CDR3aa: CTSSHLGQGPDTQYF; CDR3nt: TGCACCAGCAGCCACCTAGGACAGGGCCCAGATACGCAGTATTTT
abundance: once; d_gene: TRBD2; j_gene: TRBJ2-7; v_gene: TRBV9; CDR3aa: CASSEGGGPIYEQYF; CDR3nt: TGTGCCAGCAGCGAGGGCGGGGGGCCCATCTACGAGCAGTACTTC
abundance: NA; d_gene: NA; j_gene: TRBJ1-2; v_gene: TRBV27; CDR3aa: CATLGRGGYTF; CDR3nt: TGTGCCACCCTGGGGAGAGGGGGCTACACCTTC
abundance: NA; d_gene: NA; j_gene: TRBJ2-4; v_gene: TRBV7-9; CDR3aa: CASNLITGVARVAKNIQYF; CDR3nt: TGTGCCAGCAACCTCATAACCGGGGTAGCGAGGGTGGCCAAAAACATTCAGTACTTC
abundance: NA; d_gene: TRBD1; j_gene: TRBJ1-2; v_gene: TRBV28; CDR3aa: CAILGFPGQSINYGYTF; CDR3nt: TGTGCCATCTTGGGGTTCCCGGGACAGTCGATTAACTATGGCTACACCTTC
abundance: NA; d_gene: NA; j_gene: TRBJ1-4; v_gene: TRBV5-4; CDR3aa: CASSLFLGEELFF; CDR3nt: TGTGCCAGCAGCTTGTTCCTCGGGGAGGAACTGTTTTTT
abundance: NA; d_gene: NA; j_gene: TRBJ1-1; v_gene: TRBV5-1; CDR3aa: CASSLGVNTEAFF; CDR3nt: TGCGCCAGCAGCTTAGGGGTGAACACTGAAGCTTTCTTT
abundance: NA; d_gene: NA; j_gene: TRBJ2-1; v_gene: TRBV12-5; CDR3aa: CASGTGTGTYNEQFF; CDR3nt: TGTGCTAGTGGTACCGGGACTGGAACGTACAATGAGCAGTTCTTC
abundance: NA; d_gene: NA; j_gene: TRBJ2-5; v_gene: TRBV2; CDR3aa: CASTGLETQYF; CDR3nt: TGTGCCAGCACGGGGTTAGAGACCCAGTACTTC
abundance: NA; d_gene: NA; j_gene: TRBJ2-1; v_gene: TRBV27; CDR3aa: CASSLFEPIDEQFF; CDR3nt: TGTGCCAGCAGTTTATTCGAGCCGATCGATGAGCAGTTCTTC
abundance: NA; d_gene: TRBD1; j_gene: TRBJ2-7; v_gene: TRBV7-9; CDR3aa: CASSSTPITGEQQYF; CDR3nt: TGTGCCAGCAGCTCCACCCCTATTACAGGGGAACAGCAGTACTTC
abundance: NA; d_gene: TRBD1; j_gene: TRBJ1-5; v_gene: TRBV28; CDR3aa: CASIGDRGLMNQPQHF; CDR3nt: TGTGCCAGCATCGGGGACAGGGGGCTGATGAATCAGCCCCAGCATTTT
abundance: once; d_gene: TRBD1; j_gene: TRBJ2-1; v_gene: TRBV28; CDR3aa: CASSPLGQGAYNEQFF; CDR3nt: TGTGCCAGCAGTCCCCTAGGACAGGGGGCTTACAATGAGCAGTTCTTC